This paragraph reports one T cell receptor beta chain. At one of its ends the junction is not consistent with the germline gene, which may arise from a read error. A second about 6 to 12 cycle PCR used barcoded and J-beta primers. TCRdb passed the 5' RACE reads through MiXCR, listing each CDR3 protein once. The sample lists 650,000 to 800,000 distinct CDR3 sequences, approximately 48% seen once, with approximately 19% in the top ten. This specimen comes from a study of blood T cells in healthy people across ages. This CDR3 contains 15 residues. Germline loops: CDR1 MNHEY, CDR2 SVGAGI. Sequenced: blood. This receptor was taken from a man in his sixties in good health. The chain has TRBV6-5 and TRBJ1-2; D is possibly TRBD1 (5 bases). In nucleotides, the CDR3 is TGTGCCAGCAGCTCCGGGGCAGCTCCAATCTATGGCCACACCTTC. Protein product: CASSSGAAPIYGHTF.